The present entry profiles one T cell receptor beta chain with its context. This sample was included in a study of CD8 T cells in Susac syndrome. The RNA, roughly 0.5 to 1 ug, was put through reverse transcription using random hexamers. Each CDR3 protein gets one entry after TCRdb re-called the immunoSEQ multiplex PCR reads with MiXCR. The table lists more than 110,000 distinct CDR3 sequences, 94% of them singletons, with about 0.25% in the top ten. This CDR3 has 14 amino acids. CDR1 and CDR2 from the germline V gene are GTSNPN and SVGIG (reference sequence). V trimming: 4 bases; J trimming: 4 bases; junction bases outside the gene matches: 9.

This clonotype originated in a human donor in good health. The sequencing sample was made of CD8+ T cells from PBMCs. The rearrangement joins TRBV30 to TRBJ2-7, with 8 nucleotides matching TRBD1. CDR3 nucleotides: TGTGCCTGGAATACCGGGACAGGACGGTACGAGCAGTACTTC. It yields the protein CAWNTGTGRYEQYF.